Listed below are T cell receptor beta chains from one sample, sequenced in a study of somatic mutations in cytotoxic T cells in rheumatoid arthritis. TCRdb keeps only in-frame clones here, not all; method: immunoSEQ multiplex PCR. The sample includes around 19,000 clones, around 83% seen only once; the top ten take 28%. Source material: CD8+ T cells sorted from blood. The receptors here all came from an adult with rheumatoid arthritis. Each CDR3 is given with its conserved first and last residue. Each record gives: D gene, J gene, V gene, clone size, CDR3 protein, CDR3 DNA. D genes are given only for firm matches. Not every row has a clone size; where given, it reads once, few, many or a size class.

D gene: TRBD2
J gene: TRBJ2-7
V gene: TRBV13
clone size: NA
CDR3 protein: CASRRTSRYEQYF
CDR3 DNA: TGTGCCAGCAGAAGGACTAGCAGATACGAGCAGTACTTC

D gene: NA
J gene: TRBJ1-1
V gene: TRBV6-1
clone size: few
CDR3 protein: CASSELSDFF
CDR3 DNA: TGTGCCAGCAGTGAACTTTCCGATTTCTTT

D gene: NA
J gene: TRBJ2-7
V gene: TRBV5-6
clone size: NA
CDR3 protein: CASSPGVSSSYEQYF
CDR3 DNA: TGTGCCAGCAGCCCTGGAGTTTCTAGCTCCTACGAGCAGTACTTC

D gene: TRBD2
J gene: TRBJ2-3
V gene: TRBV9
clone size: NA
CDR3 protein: CASSVASGGSTDTQYF
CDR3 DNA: TGTGCCAGCAGCGTAGCGAGCGGGGGGAGCACAGATACGCAGTATTTT

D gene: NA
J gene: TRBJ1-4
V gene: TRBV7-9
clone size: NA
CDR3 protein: CASSPHRQDPNEKLFF
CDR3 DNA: TGTGCCAGCAGCCCACACCGACAGGACCCCAATGAAAAACTGTTTTTT

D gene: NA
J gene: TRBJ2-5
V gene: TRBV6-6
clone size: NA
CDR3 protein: CASSLGGVWETQYF
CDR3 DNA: TGTGCCAGCAGTCTTGGTGGTGTATGGGAGACCCAGTACTTC

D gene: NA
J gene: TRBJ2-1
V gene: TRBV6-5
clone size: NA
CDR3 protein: CASSSTSVKFF
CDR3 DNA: TGTGCCAGCAGTTCTACGTCGGTGAAGTTCTTC

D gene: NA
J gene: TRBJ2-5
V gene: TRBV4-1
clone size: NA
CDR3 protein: CASSPRNSGSRGETQYF
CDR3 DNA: TGCGCCAGCAGCCCACGGAATTCGGGGTCTCGGGGAGAGACCCAGTACTTC

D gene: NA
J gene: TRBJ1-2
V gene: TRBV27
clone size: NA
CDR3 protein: CASSFFGTPNLGGYTF
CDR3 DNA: TGTGCCAGCAGTTTCTTCGGGACTCCCAATCTGGGTGGCTACACCTTC

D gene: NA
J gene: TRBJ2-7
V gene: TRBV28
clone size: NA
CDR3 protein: CASSTPTPSDYEQYF
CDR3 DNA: TGTGCCAGCAGTACCCCGACCCCCTCAGACTACGAGCAGTACTTC

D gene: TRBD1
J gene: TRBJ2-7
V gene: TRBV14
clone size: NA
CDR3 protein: CASQPTGGSYEQYF
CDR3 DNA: TGTGCCAGCCAACCGACAGGGGGCTCCTACGAGCAGTACTTC

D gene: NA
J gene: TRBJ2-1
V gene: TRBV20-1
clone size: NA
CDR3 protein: CSARSGHEQFF
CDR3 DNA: TGCAGTGCTAGGTCCGGGCATGAGCAGTTCTTC

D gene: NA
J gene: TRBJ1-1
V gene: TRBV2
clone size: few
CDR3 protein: CAGGEGPTEAFF
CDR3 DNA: TGTGCCGGGGGCGAGGGACCCACTGAAGCTTTCTTT

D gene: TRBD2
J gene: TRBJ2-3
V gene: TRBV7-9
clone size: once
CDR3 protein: CASSFNPSGGTDTQYF
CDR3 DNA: TGTGCCAGCAGCTTTAATCCTAGCGGGGGGACAGATACGCAGTATTTT

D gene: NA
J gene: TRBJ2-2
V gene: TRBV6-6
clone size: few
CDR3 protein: CASSYGDTGELFF
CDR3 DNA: TGTGCCAGCAGTTACGGGGACACCGGGGAGCTGTTTTTT

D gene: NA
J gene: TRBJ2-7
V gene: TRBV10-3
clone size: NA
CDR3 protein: CAISGPTTGGTSYEQYF
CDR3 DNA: TGTGCCATCTCCGGGCCAACGACTGGCGGGACTTCCTACGAGCAGTACTTC

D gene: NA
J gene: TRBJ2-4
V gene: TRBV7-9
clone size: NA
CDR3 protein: CASSLRVEEDIQYF
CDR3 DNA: TGTGCCAGCAGCCTTCGGGTTGAGGAAGACATTCAGTACTTC

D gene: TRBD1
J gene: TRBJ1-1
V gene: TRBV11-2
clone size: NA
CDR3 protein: CASSLVVTGEDTEAFF
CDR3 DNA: TGTGCCAGCAGCTTAGTCGTTACAGGGGAGGACACTGAAGCTTTCTTT

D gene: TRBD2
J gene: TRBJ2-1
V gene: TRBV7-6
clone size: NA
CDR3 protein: CASSLEPLAGGQGGNEQFF
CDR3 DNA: TGTGCCAGCAGCTTAGAGCCCTTAGCGGGGGGGCAGGGTGGAAATGAGCAGTTCTTC

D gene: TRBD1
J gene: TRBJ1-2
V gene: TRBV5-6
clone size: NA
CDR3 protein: CASSFGTVHFGYGYTF
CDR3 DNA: TGTGCCAGCAGCTTCGGGACAGTCCATTTCGGCTATGGCTACACCTTC

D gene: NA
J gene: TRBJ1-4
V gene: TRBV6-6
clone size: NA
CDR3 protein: CASSTSRATNEKLFF
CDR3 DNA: TGTGCCAGCAGTACCTCTCGGGCAACTAATGAAAAACTGTTTTTT

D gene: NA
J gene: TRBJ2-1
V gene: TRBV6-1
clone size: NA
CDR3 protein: CASSESWGHSYNEQFF
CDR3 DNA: TGTGCCAGCAGTGAAAGCTGGGGTCACTCCTACAATGAGCAGTTCTTC

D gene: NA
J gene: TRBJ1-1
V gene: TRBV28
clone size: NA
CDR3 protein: CATWEVMNTEAFF
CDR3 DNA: TGTGCCACCTGGGAGGTTATGAACACTGAAGCTTTCTTT

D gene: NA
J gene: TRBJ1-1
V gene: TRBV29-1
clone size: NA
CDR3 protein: CSVESWTEAFF
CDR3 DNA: TGCAGCGTTGAATCTTGGACTGAAGCTTTCTTT

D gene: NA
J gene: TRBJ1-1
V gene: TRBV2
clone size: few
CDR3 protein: CASSEAGSNTEAFF
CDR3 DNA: TGTGCCAGCAGTGAAGCTGGGAGTAACACTGAAGCTTTCTTT

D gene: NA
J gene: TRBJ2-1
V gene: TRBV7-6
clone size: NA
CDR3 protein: CASSLTGEQFF
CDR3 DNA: TGTGCCAGCAGTCTTACAGGGGAGCAGTTCTTC

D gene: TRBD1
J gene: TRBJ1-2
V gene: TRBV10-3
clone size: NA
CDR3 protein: CAIREPGQGEYGYTF
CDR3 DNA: TGTGCCATCAGGGAACCGGGACAGGGGGAATATGGCTACACCTTC

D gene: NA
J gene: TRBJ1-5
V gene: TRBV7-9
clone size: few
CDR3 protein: CASSLWGYQPQHF
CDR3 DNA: TGTGCCAGCAGCTTATGGGGCTATCAGCCCCAGCATTTT

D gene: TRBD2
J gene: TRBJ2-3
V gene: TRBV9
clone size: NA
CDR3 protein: CASSVRSGGALDTQYF
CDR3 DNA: TGTGCCAGCAGCGTAAGAAGCGGGGGGGCCTTAGATACGCAGTATTTT

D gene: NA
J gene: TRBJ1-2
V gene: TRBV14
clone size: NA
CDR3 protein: CASSQDRNGYTF
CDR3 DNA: TGTGCCAGCAGCCAAGACCGGAATGGCTACACCTTC

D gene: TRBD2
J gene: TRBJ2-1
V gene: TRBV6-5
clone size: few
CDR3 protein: CASSYTTSGMEFF
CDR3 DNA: TGTGCCAGCAGTTACACGACTAGCGGGATGGAGTTCTTC

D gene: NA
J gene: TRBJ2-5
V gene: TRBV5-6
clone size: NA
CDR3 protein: CASSSGTEKETQYF
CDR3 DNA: TGTGCCAGCAGCTCGGGGACGGAAAAAGAGACCCAGTACTTC

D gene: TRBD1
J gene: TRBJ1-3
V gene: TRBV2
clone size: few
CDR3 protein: CASSRVGTDGIYF
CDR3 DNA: TGTGCCAGCAGTAGGGTCGGGACAGATGGAATATATTTT

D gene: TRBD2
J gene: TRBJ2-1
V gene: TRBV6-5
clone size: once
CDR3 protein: CASSYSSGSSRQFF
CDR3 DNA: TGTGCCAGCAGTTACTCTAGCGGGAGCTCGAGGCAGTTCTTC

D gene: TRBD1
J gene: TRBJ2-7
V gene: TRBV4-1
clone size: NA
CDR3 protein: CASSPSSGQESEQYF
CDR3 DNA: TGCGCCAGCAGCCCCTCATCGGGACAGGAATCCGAGCAGTACTTC

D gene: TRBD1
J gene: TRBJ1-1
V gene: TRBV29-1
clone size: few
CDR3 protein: CSVAGTGTEAEAFF
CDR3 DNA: TGCAGCGTAGCCGGGACAGGGACGGAGGCTGAAGCTTTCTTT

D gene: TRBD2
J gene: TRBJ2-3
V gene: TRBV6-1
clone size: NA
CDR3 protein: CANPQREGDTQYF
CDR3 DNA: TGTGCAAACCCCCAGCGGGAGGGCGATACGCAGTATTTT

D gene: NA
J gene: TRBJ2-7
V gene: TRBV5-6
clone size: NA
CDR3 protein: CASSFYVVDSYEQYF
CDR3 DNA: TGTGCCAGCAGCTTTTATGTAGTAGACTCTTACGAGCAGTACTTC

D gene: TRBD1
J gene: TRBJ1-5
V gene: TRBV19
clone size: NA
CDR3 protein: CASSIGFVVEDRAYNQPQHF
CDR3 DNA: TGTGCCAGTAGTATAGGGTTTGTGGTTGAGGACAGGGCGTACAATCAGCCCCAGCATTTT

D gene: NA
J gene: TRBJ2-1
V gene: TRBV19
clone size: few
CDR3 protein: CASSISYNEQFF
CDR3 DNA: TGTGCCAGTAGTATCTCCTACAATGAGCAGTTCTTC

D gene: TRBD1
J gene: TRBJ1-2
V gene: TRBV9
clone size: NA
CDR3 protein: CASSVRPGGVDGYTF
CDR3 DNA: TGTGCCAGCAGCGTAAGGCCAGGGGGGGTTGATGGCTACACCTTC

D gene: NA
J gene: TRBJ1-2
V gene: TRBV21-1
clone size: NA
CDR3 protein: CASSKRWDRDLWGYGYTF
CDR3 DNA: TGTGCCAGCAGCAAAAGGTGGGACAGGGACCTCTGGGGCTATGGCTACACCTTC

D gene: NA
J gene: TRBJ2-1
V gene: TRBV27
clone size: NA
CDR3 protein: CASSPFPSGDNEQFF
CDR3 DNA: TGTGCCAGCAGCCCTTTCCCTTCAGGGGACAATGAGCAGTTCTTC

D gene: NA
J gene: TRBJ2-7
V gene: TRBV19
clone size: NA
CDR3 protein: CASSPGANYEQYF
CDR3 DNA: TGTGCCAGTAGTCCCGGAGCGAACTACGAGCAGTACTTC

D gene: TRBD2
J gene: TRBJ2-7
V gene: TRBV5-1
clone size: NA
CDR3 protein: CASSEGTIYEQYF
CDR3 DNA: TGCGCCAGCAGCGAGGGGACTATCTACGAGCAGTACTTC

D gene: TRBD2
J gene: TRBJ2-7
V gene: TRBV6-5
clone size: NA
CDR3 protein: CASSPLAGGNYEQYF
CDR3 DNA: TGTGCCAGCAGCCCACTAGCGGGAGGAAACTACGAGCAGTACTTC

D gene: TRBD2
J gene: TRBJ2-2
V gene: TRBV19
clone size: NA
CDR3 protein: CASSDSGSTTGELFF
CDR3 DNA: TGTGCCAGTAGTGATAGCGGGTCAACCACCGGGGAGCTGTTTTTT

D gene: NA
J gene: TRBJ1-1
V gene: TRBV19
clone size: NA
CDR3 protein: CASSLNTEAFF
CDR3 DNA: TGTGCCAGTAGTCTTAACACTGAAGCTTTCTTT